The 3 T cell receptor beta chains below come from one sample, sequenced in a study of OX40 agonist ivuxolimab in advanced cancers. Repertoires were generated with immunoSEQ multiplex PCR, while TCRdb's copy carries only in-frame clones and drops some. The sample consists of some 83,000 clones, roughly 83% of them appearing once. Here the sequenced sample was CD4+ or CD8+ T cells sorted from blood, taken in a trial of the OX40 agonist ivuxolimab. These receptors came from an adult with an advanced solid tumor such as melanoma, head and neck, liver or kidney cancer.

This chain connects TRBV6-5 to TRBJ2-5, with D tentatively TRBD2 (5 bases). The end of the DNA aligns better with TRBJ2-7, so the J call may be wrong. Germline V gene sequence: CDR1 MNHEY, CDR2 SVGAGI. The CDR3 extends over 14 amino acids. The CDR3 bases are TGTGCCAGCAGTTACCGATTCGAGGGCTACGAGCAGTACTTC. Translation gives CASSYRFEGYEQYF.

This clone was seen only once. Here the CDR3 reads CAWSTDHRGGYTF. The DNA of the CDR3 is TGTGCCTGGAGCACAGACCACAGGGGTGGCTACACCTTC. The chain carries TRBV30 and TRBJ1-2; 7 nucleotides line up with TRBD1. Germline CDR1 GTSNPN, CDR2 SVGIG (reference sequence). The V gene end was trimmed by 3 bases and the J gene end by 7 bases; junction bases not matched to a gene: 8. This CDR3 is 13 amino acids long.

The rearrangement links TRBV19 to TRBJ2-1, with D unresolved. V dropped 1 base and J dropped 0 bases, with 7 bases sitting between them. The CDR3 is made up of 15 amino acids. Germline CDR1 is LNHDA and CDR2 is SQIVND (reference sequence). The DNA of the CDR3 is TGTGCCAGTAGTATAGGGGGAACCTCCTACAATGAGCAGTTCTTC. Protein sequence: CASSIGGTSYNEQFF.